The sample holds a few counts of the clone carrying this TCR beta chain. Method: immunoSEQ multiplex PCR; TCRdb's copy keeps in-frame clones and lacks some. The sample has 38,000 or so clones, about 85% seen once. This sample is drawn from a study of PD-1 blockade in mismatch repair-deficient tumors. V was trimmed by 1 base and J by 1 base, leaving 10 bases between them. CDR1 is SEHNR and CDR2 is FQNEAQ in the germline V gene (reference sequence). The CDR3 length is 16 residues. This material consisted of peripheral blood, taken 76 weeks after starting pembrolizumab. V usage is TRBV7-9 and J usage is TRBJ2-2; D could derive from TRBD1 or TRBD2 (5 bases each). The receptor was isolated from an adult with mismatch repair-deficient cancer. CDR3 in DNA: TGTGCCAGCAGCTTAGGGCCGGGGCGGAACACCGGGGAGCTGTTTTTT. This translates into CASSLGPGRNTGELFF.